The 3 T cell receptor beta chains below were found in one sample sequenced in a study of T cells in Graves' hyperthyroidism and ophthalmopathy. RNA transcripts served as the template for amplifying TCR beta CDR3 regions. The primer set for the first-round RT-PCR of the TCR CDR3 was HTBI. Via MiXCR, TCRdb re-called the multiplex PCR reads, giving one row per CDR3 protein. The sample carries approximately 400,000 distinct CDR3 sequences, about 18% recorded once. Sequencing used blood. The receptors were gathered from a man between 18 and 29 years old with Graves' ophthalmopathy.

The CDR3 nucleotides are TGTGCCAGCAGTCGCCCCGGACAGGGACCCAATGAGCAGTTCTTC. As protein: CASSRPGQGPNEQFF. The chain combines TRBV6-1 with TRBJ2-1; 8 bases map to TRBD1. This CDR3 region has 15 residues. Per the germline V gene, CDR1 is MNHNS and CDR2 is SASEGT. V shed 5 bases and J 6 bases; nucleotides not matched to a gene: 9.

This clonotype has ten or more counts. The chain carries TRBV9 and TRBJ1-3, with D hard to call. Germline V gene lookup returns CDR1 SGDLS and CDR2 YYNGEE. Trimming shortened V by 0 bases and J by 4 bases, and 11 bases separated the two germline ends. The CDR3 loop spans 15 amino acids. CDR3 in DNA: TGTGCCAGCAGCGTAGAAGGAGGACCCGGAAACACCATATATTTT. Its translation: CASSVEGGPGNTIYF.

This rearrangement joins TRBV10-3 to TRBJ1-6; D gene uncertain. The CDR3 has 14 residues. Looked up from germline, CDR1 is ENHRY and CDR2 is SYGVKD. Trimming pared 5 bases from V and 7 bases from J, leaving 12 bases between. CDR3 nucleotide sequence: TGTGCCATCAGTTACACCGGGGAAAATTCACCCCTCCACTTT. Protein product: CAISYTGENSPLHF.